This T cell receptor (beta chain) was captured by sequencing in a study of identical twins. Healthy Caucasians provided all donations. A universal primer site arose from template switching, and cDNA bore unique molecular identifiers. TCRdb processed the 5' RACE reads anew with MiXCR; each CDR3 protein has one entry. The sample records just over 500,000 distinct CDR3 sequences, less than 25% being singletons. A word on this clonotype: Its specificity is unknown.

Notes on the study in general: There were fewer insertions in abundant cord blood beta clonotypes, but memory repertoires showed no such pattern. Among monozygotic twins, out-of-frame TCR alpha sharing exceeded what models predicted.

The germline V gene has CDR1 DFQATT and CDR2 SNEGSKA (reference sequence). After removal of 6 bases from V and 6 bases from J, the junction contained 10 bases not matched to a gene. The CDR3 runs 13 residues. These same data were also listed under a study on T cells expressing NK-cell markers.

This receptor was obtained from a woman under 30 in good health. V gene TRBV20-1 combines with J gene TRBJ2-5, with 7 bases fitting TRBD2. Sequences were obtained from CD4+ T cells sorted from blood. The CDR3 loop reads CSAMSGDGKTQYF. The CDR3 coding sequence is TGCAGTGCCATGAGCGGGGACGGGAAGACCCAGTACTTC.